This T cell receptor (beta chain) was identified during a study of shared clonotypes between healthy human individuals (dated by TCRdb to 2018 to 2021). Regarding the complete study: Three men and a couple of women, aged 18 to 49 years, made up the cohort. To increase sequencing depth and limit assay-specific biases, TCR repertoire library preparation and sequencing were carried out by different laboratories using diverse techniques. Between about 0.9 and 10 billion PBMCs per donor were obtained by leukapheresis. For each donor, CD4 naive and CD4 memory were each given three plates, CD8 naive was given two plates, and CD8 memory was given one plate. To estimate repertoire size and how much clonotype sharing occurs between individuals, the study deeply sequenced the blood TCR repertoires of roughly 5 healthy adults. On the study overall, not on this receptor specifically: Sampling was restricted to blood, and TCR repertoires in tissues likely differ from the TCR repertoires found in blood. When several donors were compared, the shared fraction of clonotypes was about 5% for naive CD4, 3% to 4% for naive CD8, 2% to 2.5% for memory CD4, and around 0.37% for memory CD8. Estimated clonotype richness was generally larger for naive than for memory subsets. Clonotypes shared by all four sorted-subset donors showed higher generation probabilities than non-shared clonotypes. Pairwise subsampling indicated that sequencing depth was expected to affect the degree of clonotype sharing among donors. Because the study included only a small number of donors, the genetic and exposure-history diversity represented was limited. Incomplete sequencing was indicated by rarefaction of sorted-subset datasets, despite the large sequencing depth.

In its sample, this clone was seen a few times. No cognate antigen has been identified for it. Per-base quality was not reported, and no clone a single base away is much larger than it. Using the deep immunoSEQ assay, TCR CDR3 regions were amplified from genomic DNA by multiplex PCR. Extracted genomic DNA from each cell subset was spread evenly across all wells of several immunoSEQ 96-well plates, with each plate serving as a replicate. For sorted subsets, approximately 200 ng of genomic DNA, equivalent to 25,000 to 35,000 T cell genomes, went into each replicate PCR. Purified libraries were quantified with a Qubit 3.0 fluorometer, sized on a Bioanalyzer 2100, and re-quantified with the KAPA Library Quantification kit. A separate single-read 150-cycle Illumina NextSeq 550 flow cell was used to sequence each immunoSEQ 96-well plate. Per the original workflow: Because only junctional sequences without quality scores were contained in the immunoSEQ output, filtering matching that applied to full-length reads could not be performed. To assign V/J genes and CDR3, sequences were annotated against IMGT germline references using PyIR, a Python wrapper for IgBLAST v1.9. Reads with weak V/J assignments (E-value above 1e-6), missing CDR3, stop codons, out-of-frame junctions, or ambiguous translated residues were removed. A V3J clonotype was defined by an identical inferred V gene, J gene, and CDR3 amino acid sequence. The percentage overlap between two repertoires was calculated by dividing the number of shared unique clonotypes by the size of the smaller repertoire. RTK rarefaction, the Chao1 estimator, and Recon v2.1 estimates of unobserved clonotypes were used to assess repertoire richness. OLGA was used to compute generation probabilities for all TCRbeta clonotypes that the gDNA method yielded from a handful of donors. This immuneACCESS table, as held by TCRdb, lists in-frame sequences with V and J called but not all clones. Of the missing ones, under half trace to an unresolved V gene in checked studies; the others have no known cause. V, J and clone size derive from that table, while D and trimming were established from the DNA sequence. Here the sample has approximately 980,000 clones; about 80% occur a single time. The ten largest clones capture over 1.3% of the sample.

The donors were healthy, HIV-negative adults who had no recently reported acute infections or vaccinations. Only Caucasian adults living in Nashville, Tennessee, USA were represented among the donors. CD4+ T cells were enriched through magnetic negative selection, after which naive cells were positively selected on CD45RA and the remaining negative fraction served as the memory subset. Blood was collected by leukapheresis, and PBMCs were isolated by Ficoll-Histopaque density gradient centrifugation and then cryopreserved in liquid nitrogen vapor phase. Analytical flow cytometry was used to check the purity and quantity of every magnetically sorted T cell population. Genomic DNA was isolated from each sorted fraction and quantified by UV absorbance on a Nanodrop 2000c. The germline V gene encodes CDR1 LGHNA and CDR2 YSLEER. The junction shows trimming of 0 bases on V and 1 base on J, plus 4 bases between the germline ends. Counted from cysteine to phenylalanine, this CDR3 has 15 amino acids. The only DNA kept is the CDR3, 45 bases in frame from the first base.

Input material: memory CD4+ T cells sorted from blood. The sample's cell subset or site label, in plain terms: CD45RA-negative fraction. This chain joins TRBV4-3 to TRBJ1-6; no D gene call is confident. The sequence came from a man aged 18-30 years in good health. The CDR3 region has the sequence CASSQDPSYNSPLHF. The DNA is TGCGCCAGCAGCCAAGATCCGTCCTATAATTCACCCCTCCACTTT.